The sequence of this TCR beta chain was determined in a study of graft-versus-host responses after intestinal transplantation. Study-wide context: The study gave all recipients anti-thymocyte globulin induction, then tacrolimus and steroids for roughly 3 years.

Assay: immunoSEQ multiplex PCR; the TCRdb copy retains only in-frame clones and omits some. Of around 15,000 clones listed, 70% to 85% are singletons. Intraepithelial plus lamina propria lymphocytes were released by processing graft tissue. Study results and limitations: Elevated graft-versus-host to host-versus-graft clonal ratios in allografts were recorded for patients with graft-donor T cell macrochimerism. There were GvH clones found in recipient marrow, and some of them appeared first in ileum or blood. Early post-transplant declines in HvG were associated with peak levels of circulating GvH clones.

In the case of this clone: Its antigen is unknown.

Germline V gene sequence: CDR1 MNHEY, CDR2 SVGAGI. The CDR3 is 14 residues long. V gave up 9 bases and J gave up 7 bases, with 16 bases separating them. This chain connects TRBV6-5 to TRBJ1-6; TRBD1 is a possible D gene (5 bases). The receptor's source is a human patient who received an intestinal transplant, so some T cells may come from the graft donor. The sample here was ileum tissue, taken 14 days after transplant. The CDR3 loop is CASKSDSGNSPLHF. CDR3 coding DNA: TGTGCCAGTAAAAGCGACAGTGGCAATTCACCCCTCCACTTT.